The 5 T cell receptor beta chains in this list originate from one sample, sequenced in a study of T cell changes during pregnancy in multiple sclerosis. Assay used: immunoSEQ multiplex PCR; TCRdb lists only in-frame clones, some missing. Among more than 90,000 clones listed, 80% to 95% were seen once. Sequences were derived from peripheral blood, sampled after pregnancy. These receptor sequences come from a female donor with multiple sclerosis, enrolled in a pregnancy study.

The genes are TRBV5-4 and TRBJ2-5, with D maybe TRBD2 (6 bases). V dropped 2 bases and J dropped 5 bases, with 13 bases sitting between them. Germline assignment: CDR1 SGHNT and CDR2 YYREEE (reference sequence). This CDR3 comprises 14 residues. The CDR3 sequence is CASSFEEGRETQYF. The CDR3, as DNA: TGTGCCAGCAGCTTCGAGGAGGGCCGGGAGACCCAGTACTTC.

The gene calls are TRBV5-1 and TRBJ1-5; the D gene is possibly TRBD1 (6 bases). Germline CDR1 reads SGHRS; CDR2 reads YFSETQ. The CDR3 is made up of 13 amino acids. Trimming took off 5 bases at V and 4 bases at J, with 10 bases between the two ends. The DNA of the CDR3 is TGCGCCAGCAGTTGGCAGGGGAATCAGCCCCAGCATTTT. Residues: CASSWQGNQPQHF.

This clone was counted once. V and J are TRBV30 and TRBJ2-2; a weak D match, TRBD1 (5 bases). This CDR3 is built from 18 residues. Trimming shortened V by 3 bases and J by 6 bases, and 26 bases separated the two germline ends. The germline V gene has CDR1 GTSNPN and CDR2 SVGIG (reference sequence). The chain's CDR3 is CAWRGAGKWVGIPGELFF. In DNA, the CDR3 is TGTGCCTGGAGAGGGGCAGGGAAGTGGGTAGGGATCCCCGGGGAGCTGTTTTTT.

The CDR3 region is CASSLAGSKNIQYF. The CDR3 DNA is TGTGCCAGCAGCTTAGCGGGGAGTAAAAACATTCAGTACTTC. This sequence joins TRBV7-2 and TRBJ2-4; TRBD2 might be the D (5 bases). Germline loops: CDR1 SGHTA, CDR2 FQGNSA. V lost 0 bases and J 4 bases, leaving 7 bases between the germline ends. This CDR3 is 14 amino acids long.

This chain joins TRBV7-9 and TRBJ2-3; D is undetermined. In germline, CDR1 is SEHNR, CDR2 FQNEAQ (reference sequence). V lost 3 bases and J lost 0, with 7 bases in between. This CDR3 contains 14 residues. The CDR3 bases are TGTGCCAGCAGCTTTTTTGGCAGCACAGATACGCAGTATTTT. Its protein is CASSFFGSTDTQYF.